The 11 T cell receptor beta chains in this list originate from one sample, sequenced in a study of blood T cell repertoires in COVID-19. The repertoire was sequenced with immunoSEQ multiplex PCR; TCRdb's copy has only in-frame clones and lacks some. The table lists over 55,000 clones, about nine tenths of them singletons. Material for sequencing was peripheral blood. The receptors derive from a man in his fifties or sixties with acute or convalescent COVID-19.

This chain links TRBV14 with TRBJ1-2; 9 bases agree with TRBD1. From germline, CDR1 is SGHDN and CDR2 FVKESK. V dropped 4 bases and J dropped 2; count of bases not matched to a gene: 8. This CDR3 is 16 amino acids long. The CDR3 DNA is TGTGCCAGCAGCCGGACAGGGGATCTAATAAACTATGGCTACACCTTC. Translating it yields CASSRTGDLINYGYTF.

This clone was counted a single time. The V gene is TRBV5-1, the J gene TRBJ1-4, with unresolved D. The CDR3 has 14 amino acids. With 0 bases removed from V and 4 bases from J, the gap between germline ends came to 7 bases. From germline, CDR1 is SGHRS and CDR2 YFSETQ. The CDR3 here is CASSLDGLNEKLFF. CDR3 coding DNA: TGCGCCAGCAGCTTGGATGGGCTTAATGAAAAACTGTTTTTT. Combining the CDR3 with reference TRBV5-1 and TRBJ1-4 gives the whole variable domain KAGVTQTPRYLIKTRGQQVTLSCSPISGHRSVSWYQQTPGQGLQFLFEYFSETQRNKGNFPGRFSGRQFSNSRSEMNVSTLELGDSALYLCASSLDGLNEKLFFGSGTQLSVL.

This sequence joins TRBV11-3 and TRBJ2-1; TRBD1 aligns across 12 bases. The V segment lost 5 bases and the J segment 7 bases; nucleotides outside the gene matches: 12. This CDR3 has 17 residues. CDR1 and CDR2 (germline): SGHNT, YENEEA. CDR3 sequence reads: CASSPGVGTGGWNEQFF. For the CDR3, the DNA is TGTGCCAGCAGCCCAGGTGTGGGGACAGGGGGCTGGAATGAGCAGTTCTTC.

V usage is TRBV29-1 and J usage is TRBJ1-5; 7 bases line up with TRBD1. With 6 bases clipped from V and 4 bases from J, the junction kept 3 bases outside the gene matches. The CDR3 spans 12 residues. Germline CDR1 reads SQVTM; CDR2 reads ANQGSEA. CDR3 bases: TGCAGCGTACAGGGGCGGAATCAGCCCCAGCATTTT. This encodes CSVQGRNQPQHF.

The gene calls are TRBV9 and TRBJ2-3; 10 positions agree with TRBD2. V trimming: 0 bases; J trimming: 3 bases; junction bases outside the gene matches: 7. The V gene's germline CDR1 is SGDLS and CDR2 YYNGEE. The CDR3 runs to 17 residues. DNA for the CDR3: TGTGCCAGCAGCGTAGTTGGGTTAGCGGGAGGTACAGATACGCAGTATTTT. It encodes CASSVVGLAGGTDTQYF. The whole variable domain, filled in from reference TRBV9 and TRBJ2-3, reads DSGVTQTPKHLITATGQRVTLRCSPRSGDLSVYWYQQSLDQGLQFLIQYYNGEERAKGNILERFSAQQFPDLHSELNLSSLELGDSALYFCASSVVGLAGGTDTQYFGPGTRLTVL.

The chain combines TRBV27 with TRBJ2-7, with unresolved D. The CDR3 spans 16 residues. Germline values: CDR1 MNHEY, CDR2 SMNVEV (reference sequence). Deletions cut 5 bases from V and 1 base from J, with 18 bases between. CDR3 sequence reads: CASSPRRGSTSYEQYF. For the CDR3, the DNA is TGTGCCAGCAGTCCGCGGAGAGGCAGTACATCCTACGAGCAGTACTTC.

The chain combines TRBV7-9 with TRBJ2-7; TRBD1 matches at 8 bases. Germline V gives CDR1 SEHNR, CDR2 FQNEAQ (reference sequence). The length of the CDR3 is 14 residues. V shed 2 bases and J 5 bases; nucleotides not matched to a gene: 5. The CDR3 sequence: CASSLPGQAHEQYF. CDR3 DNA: TGTGCCAGCAGCTTACCGGGACAGGCCCACGAGCAGTACTTC.

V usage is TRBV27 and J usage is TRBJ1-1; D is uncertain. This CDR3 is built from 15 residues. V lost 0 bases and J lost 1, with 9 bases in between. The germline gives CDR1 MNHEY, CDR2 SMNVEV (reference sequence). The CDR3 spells CASSLSTARNTEAFF. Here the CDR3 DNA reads TGTGCCAGCAGTTTATCTACCGCTAGGAACACTGAAGCTTTCTTT.

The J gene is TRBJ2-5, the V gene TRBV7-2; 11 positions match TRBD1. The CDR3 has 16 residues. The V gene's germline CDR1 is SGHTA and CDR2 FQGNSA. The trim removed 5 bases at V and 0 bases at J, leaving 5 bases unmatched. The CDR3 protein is CASSRGTGGDQETQYF. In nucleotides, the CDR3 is TGTGCCAGCAGCCGTGGGACAGGGGGGGACCAAGAGACCCAGTACTTC.

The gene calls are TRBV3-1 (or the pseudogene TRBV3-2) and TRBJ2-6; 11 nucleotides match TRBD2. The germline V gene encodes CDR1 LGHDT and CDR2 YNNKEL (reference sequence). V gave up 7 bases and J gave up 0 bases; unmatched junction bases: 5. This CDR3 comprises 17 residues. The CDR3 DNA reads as TGTGCCAGCAAGACTAGCGGGAACCCCTCTGGGGCCAACGTCCTGACTTTC. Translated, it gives CASKTSGNPSGANVLTF.

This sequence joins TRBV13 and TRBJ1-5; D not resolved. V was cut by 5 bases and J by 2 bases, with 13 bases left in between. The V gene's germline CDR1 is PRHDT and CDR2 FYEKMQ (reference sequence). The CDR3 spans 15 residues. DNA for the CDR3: TGTGCCAGCAGCAGTACGCATAGTGGCAATCAGCCCCAGCATTTT. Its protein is CASSSTHSGNQPQHF. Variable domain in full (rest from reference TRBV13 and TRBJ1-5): AAGVIQSPRHLIKEKRETATLKCYPIPRHDTVYWYQQGPGQDPQFLISFYEKMQSDKGSIPDRFSAQQFSDYHSELNMSSLELGDSALYFCASSSTHSGNQPQHFGDGTRLSIL.